The rows below give T cell receptor beta chains drawn from one sample of a study of T-cell memory formation after mild COVID-19. MiXCR was run by TCRdb on the 5' RACE reads, yielding one entry per CDR3 protein. The sample consists of around 410,000 distinct CDR3 sequences, about a quarter of them appearing once. Sequenced: PBMCs or a T cell subset sorted from them (not recorded which). The receptors come from an adult woman who had mild COVID-19 (a few samples of this study predate the infection). Cell type and time point are not known. Both conserved end residues are part of each CDR3. A D gene is named only where the DNA matches it firmly. Clone size is given for some rows only: seen once, a few or many times, or a class if the clone is expanded.

V	D	J	size	DNA	CDR3
TRBV12-3/TRBV12-4	TRBD1	TRBJ2-2	few	TGTGCCAGCAGTGCGACAGGGGGGATTGGGGAGCTGTTTTTT	CASSATGGIGELFF
TRBV12-3/TRBV12-4	TRBD1	TRBJ2-1	few	TGTGCCAGCAGTACGGGACAGGGGGGTTTCGATGAGCAGTTCTTC	CASSTGQGGFDEQFF
TRBV6-5	TRBD1	TRBJ1-5	few	TGTGCCAGCAGTTACTCGACAGGGAGGGGTCAGCCCCAGCATTTT	CASSYSTGRGQPQHF
TRBV9	NA	TRBJ2-7	NA	TGTGCCAGCAGCGTAGATCCGGCTAGCTACTCCTACGAGCAGTACTTC	CASSVDPASYSYEQYF
TRBV5-1	TRBD2	TRBJ2-4	few	TGCGCCAGCAGCTTGAGCGGACTAGCGGCGGGGGCGGACATTCAGTACTTC	CASSLSGLAAGADIQYF
TRBV7-9	NA	TRBJ1-1	NA	TGTGCCAGCAGCTCGCCGGAGGGGAACACTGAAGCTTTCTTT	CASSSPEGNTEAFF
TRBV7-6	NA	TRBJ1-6	few	TGTGCCAGCAGCTCCTACTATTCACCCCTCCACTTT	CASSSYYSPLHF
TRBV15	TRBD1	TRBJ1-5	NA	TGTGCCACCAGCCGCCTTTGGACAGGAGAATATAGCAATCAGCCCCAGCATTTT	CATSRLWTGEYSNQPQHF
TRBV20-1	TRBD2	TRBJ2-1	NA	TGCAGTGCTAGAGATAACAGCGGGGCCTTCTACAATGAGCAGTTCTTC	CSARDNSGAFYNEQFF
TRBV7-2	NA	TRBJ2-1	many	TGTGCCAGCAGCCCCAGGTGGGCTACCTACAATGAGCAGTTCTTC	CASSPRWATYNEQFF
TRBV5-1	TRBD1	TRBJ1-4	NA	TGCGCCAGCAGCTTGGAGAGGACAGGCGGTAAACTGTTTTTT	CASSLERTGGKLFF
TRBV7-9	NA	TRBJ1-2	NA	TGTGCCAGCAGCTTGTCCCCGGGACATCCTTATGGCTACACCTTC	CASSLSPGHPYGYTF
TRBV20-1	NA	TRBJ1-2	few	TGCAGTGCTAGACGTCCGAACTATGGCTACACCTTC	CSARRPNYGYTF
TRBV12-3/TRBV12-4	NA	TRBJ2-1	NA	TGTGCCAGCATATCACCGGACAGCTCCTACAATGAGCAGTTCTTC	CASISPDSSYNEQFF
TRBV18	TRBD1	TRBJ1-2	once	TGTGCCAGCTCACCGACACGGGACAGGGGATCCTATGGCTACACCTTC	CASSPTRDRGSYGYTF
TRBV11-2	NA	TRBJ2-1	many	TGTGCCAGCAGCTTAGGCTCGGCGAGCTACAATGAGCAGTTCTTC	CASSLGSASYNEQFF
TRBV7-7	TRBD2	TRBJ2-2	few	TGTGCCAGCAGCCCCCTAGCGGGAAACACCGGGGAGCTGTTTTTT	CASSPLAGNTGELFF
TRBV5-6	TRBD2	TRBJ2-1	few	TGTGCCAGCAGCCCCCCGGGACTAGCGGGATTTGAGCAGTTCTTC	CASSPPGLAGFEQFF
TRBV7-2	TRBD2	TRBJ2-3	NA	TGTGCCAGCAGCTTAGTGAGCGGGAGCGGGAGGGCGACAGATACGCAGTATTTT	CASSLVSGSGRATDTQYF
TRBV24-1	TRBD1	TRBJ1-1	NA	TGTGCCACCTCAACAGGGGCCGGTACTGAAGCTTTCTTT	CATSTGAGTEAFF
TRBV4-2	NA	TRBJ1-2	few	TGTGCCAGCAGCCAAAGACTCAGCAAGCGGGGCTACACCTTC	CASSQRLSKRGYTF
TRBV5-1	NA	TRBJ2-1	few	TGCGCCAGCAGCCACAGGACCGAATACACTTACAATGAGCAGTTCTTC	CASSHRTEYTYNEQFF
TRBV7-2	TRBD1	TRBJ1-1	many	TGTGCCAGCAGCTTAAGACAGGGGAACACTGAAGCTTTCTTT	CASSLRQGNTEAFF
TRBV4-1	NA	TRBJ2-3	NA	TGCGCCAGCAGCCAAGATTTTTGGGGCGGGGGCACAGATACGCAGTATTTT	CASSQDFWGGGTDTQYF
TRBV27	NA	TRBJ1-1	once	TGTGCCAGCAGTCCCTCCAGGGTGAACACTGAAGCTTTCTTT	CASSPSRVNTEAFF
TRBV6-5	TRBD2	TRBJ2-5	NA	TGTGCCAGCAGTTGGACTAGCGGGAGGGCCTTTACCCAGTACTTC	CASSWTSGRAFTQYF
TRBV7-9	NA	TRBJ2-5	NA	TGTGCCAGCAGCTTCTACAGCGCCGAGACCCAGTACTTC	CASSFYSAETQYF
TRBV4-1	TRBD1	TRBJ2-3	few	TGCGCCAGCAGCCAAGCTGGGACAGCCTCTAGCACAGATACGCAGTATTTT	CASSQAGTASSTDTQYF
TRBV24-1	NA	TRBJ2-3	NA	TGTGCCACCAGTGACTCGTGGCGGGAACTAGATACGCAGTATTTT	CATSDSWRELDTQYF
TRBV5-1	TRBD1	TRBJ2-7	NA	TGCGCCAGCAGCTTGGGACAGGGGGATATCTACGAGCAGTACTTC	CASSLGQGDIYEQYF
TRBV6-5	NA	TRBJ2-2	NA	TGTGCCAGCAGCCCCAGCTGGCGGGGCACCGGGGAGCTGTTTTTT	CASSPSWRGTGELFF
TRBV2	TRBD2	TRBJ2-7	many	TGTGCCAGCCTGTTGGCTAGCGGCTACGAGCAGTACTTC	CASLLASGYEQYF
TRBV4-1	TRBD1	TRBJ1-6	few	TGCGCCAGCAGCCAAGGGGTCCGGACAGGGACACCCCTCCACTTT	CASSQGVRTGTPLHF
TRBV27	NA	TRBJ2-7	few	TGTGCCAGCAGTTTACAGAGAACACCGAATTTGGACGAGCAGTACTTC	CASSLQRTPNLDEQYF
TRBV11-2	NA	TRBJ1-6	few	TGTGCCAGCAGCTTATTGAGTGTCAGAAGCTCCTATAATTCACCCCTCCACTTT	CASSLLSVRSSYNSPLHF
TRBV19	NA	TRBJ1-2	NA	TGTGCCAGTAGTAGTGGACAGTCTCCGAGCTCCTACACCTTC	CASSSGQSPSSYTF
TRBV5-1	NA	TRBJ1-5	many	TGTGCCAGCAGCTTAGCGGGAGGCAATCAGCCCCAGCATTTT	CASSLAGGNQPQHF
TRBV7-2	TRBD1	TRBJ2-3	NA	TGTGCCAGCAGCTCGGACAGGGTGACAGATACGCAGTATTTT	CASSSDRVTDTQYF
TRBV9	TRBD2	TRBJ2-7	NA	TGTGCCAGCAGCGCCGCCGGGACTAGCGGGATCAACGAGCAGTACTTC	CASSAAGTSGINEQYF
TRBV5-1	NA	TRBJ2-1	many	TGCGCCAGCAGCTTGGGTCAGTTGGTAGATGAGCAGTTCTTC	CASSLGQLVDEQFF
TRBV20-1	NA	TRBJ1-5	NA	TGCAGTGCTAGAGATGGTCCAGAGACTACGAACTATCAGCCCCAGCATTTT	CSARDGPETTNYQPQHF
TRBV6-2/TRBV6-3	TRBD2	TRBJ2-1	NA	TGTGCCAGCAGTCCCCTGTTAGCGGGAGGTGGATACAATGAGCAGTTCTTC	CASSPLLAGGGYNEQFF
TRBV12-3/TRBV12-4	TRBD2	TRBJ2-5	few	TGTGCCAGCAGAGTAGCGGGGGACCTCCAAGAGACCCAGTACTTC	CASRVAGDLQETQYF
TRBV7-2	NA	TRBJ2-5	NA	TGTGCCAGCAGCTTAGCACGGGAGAGGGAGACCCAGTACTTC	CASSLARERETQYF
TRBV20-1	NA	TRBJ2-5	NA	TGCAGTGCTAGAGGACGAGGTTCGGAGACCCAGTACTTC	CSARGRGSETQYF
TRBV20-1	NA	TRBJ2-3	many	TGCAGTGCTCGGGGGAGGGGGAGGACAGATACGCAGTATTTT	CSARGRGRTDTQYF
TRBV7-2	NA	TRBJ2-7	few	TGTGCCAGCAGCATCGATGGGAACACCTACGAGCAGTACTTC	CASSIDGNTYEQYF
TRBV11-3	TRBD1	TRBJ2-3	NA	TGTGCCAGCAGCCCGGGACAGTACCTAACTACAGATACGCAGTATTTT	CASSPGQYLTTDTQYF
TRBV18	NA	TRBJ2-3	few	TGTGCCAGCTCACCTACTTTCGGGGACGCTAGCACAGATACGCAGTATTTT	CASSPTFGDASTDTQYF
TRBV5-5	TRBD1	TRBJ1-1	NA	TGTGCCAGCAGCTTTGGGGGCGGACAGGGAGGGAAAGCTTTCTTT	CASSFGGGQGGKAFF
TRBV15	NA	TRBJ2-1	few	TGTGCCACCAGCAGAGAGAAAAGCTCCTACAATGAGCAGTTCTTC	CATSREKSSYNEQFF
TRBV7-9	NA	TRBJ2-5	many	TGTGCCAGCAGCTTAAGAGAAGTCCTCCTAGGCGGGGAGACCCAGTACTTC	CASSLREVLLGGETQYF
TRBV7-9	TRBD2	TRBJ2-3	few	TGTGCCAGCAGCCCAGTAGCGGGGGGACGGCACACAGATACGCAGTATTTT	CASSPVAGGRHTDTQYF
TRBV2	NA	TRBJ2-7	few	TGTGCCAGCAGTGTACTGCCGGAGGGGGTCGAGCAGTACTTC	CASSVLPEGVEQYF
TRBV12-3/TRBV12-4	NA	TRBJ1-3	NA	TGTGCCAGCAGTCCGGGGCAGGAGGGGTATGGAAACACCATATATTTT	CASSPGQEGYGNTIYF